The present T cell receptor beta chain was sequenced within a study of radiotherapy plus CTLA-4 blockade in lung cancer. Study-wide results and limits: Blood TCR clones of tumor origin expanded after radiotherapy plus ipilimumab.

TCRdb keeps only in-frame clones here, not all; method: immunoSEQ multiplex PCR. The sample includes some 60,000 clones, over 65% of them seen just once. Germline CDR1 reads SNHLY; CDR2 reads FYNNEI. The CDR3 totals 12 residues. V was cut by 8 bases and J by 9 bases, with 13 bases left in between. On this clone: Its antigen remains unidentified.

This TCR was sampled from a human donor with non-small cell lung cancer who had a partial response to radiotherapy plus ipilimumab. The specimen comprised peripheral blood, sampled from a patient treated with radiotherapy plus ipilimumab. The chain couples TRBV2 to TRBJ2-2; perhaps TRBD2 as D (5 bases). The DNA of the CDR3 is TGTGCCAGCGGGGAGATTATCCGGGAGCTGTTTTTT. Translation gives CASGEIIRELFF.